These 13 T cell receptor beta chains share one sample of origin, sequenced in a study of shared clonotypes between healthy human individuals. This table comes from immunoSEQ multiplex PCR, and its TCRdb copy is limited to in-frame clones, with some not included. Of a few million clones in the sample, over 85% were seen once. Sequencing was performed on naive CD4+ T cells sorted from blood. Described subset: CD45RA+ positively selected. These receptors were obtained from a young man in good health.

The V call is TRBV28, the J call TRBJ2-7, with TRBD2 as a possible D gene (6 bases). The CDR3 is made up of 16 amino acids. Germline V CDR1 and CDR2: MDHEN, SYDVKM. The germline V and J ends were trimmed by 1 base and 7 bases, with 20 bases remaining between them. CDR3 amino acids: CASSLSGRDSLWEQYF. The CDR3 DNA sequence: TGTGCCAGCAGTTTATCGGGACGGGACTCGTTGTGGGAGCAGTACTTC.

The rearrangement links TRBV28 to TRBJ2-1; 13 nucleotides line up with TRBD2. CDR1 MDHEN and CDR2 SYDVKM come from the germline V gene. The CDR3 has 16 amino acids. J lost 5 bases, V lost 5 bases, and 6 bases had no gene match. The CDR3 loop is CASSSGGTSGNNEQFF. Written as DNA, the CDR3 is TGTGCCAGCAGTAGCGGCGGGACTAGCGGGAACAATGAGCAGTTCTTC.

This chain joins TRBV19 and TRBJ1-1; 10 bases match TRBD1. J gave up 5 bases and V 0 bases, and 6 bases lay outside the gene matches. CDR3 length equals 16 residues. Germline V gene data show CDR1 as LNHDA and CDR2 as SQIVND (reference sequence). CDR3 loop: CASSIDVGTGETEAFF. The CDR3 nucleotides read TGTGCCAGTAGTATAGACGTGGGGACAGGGGAGACTGAAGCTTTCTTT.

This chain uses TRBV29-1 with TRBJ2-5; 8 nucleotides line up with TRBD2. There are 15 residues in the CDR3. Germline lookup yields CDR1 SQVTM and CDR2 ANQGSEA. V dropped 4 bases and J dropped 5; count of bases not matched to a gene: 12. CDR3 region: CSVVLPGLAGETQYF. As DNA, the CDR3 is TGCAGCGTTGTACTCCCGGGCCTAGCGGGTGAGACCCAGTACTTC.

CDR3 nucleotides: TGTGCCAGCAGTTACTTGGGACAGGGCCCCCCCTACGAGCAGTACTTC. Residues: CASSYLGQGPPYEQYF. The chain recombines TRBV6-6 with TRBJ2-7, with TRBD1 matching over 9 bases. Trimming removed 1 base from V and 2 bases from J; junction bases left unmatched: 6. The CDR3 contains 16 residues. Germline lookup yields CDR1 MNHNY and CDR2 SVGAGI (reference sequence).

The chain is built from TRBV7-2 and TRBJ2-3; the D call may be TRBD1 or TRBD2 (6 bases each). CDR1 and CDR2 (germline): SGHTA, FQGNSA. The CDR3 runs 16 residues. The V end lost 0 bases, the J end lost 0 bases, and 10 bases lay between the germline ends. CDR3: CASSLAGGLSTDTQYF. As DNA, the CDR3 is TGTGCCAGCAGCTTAGCGGGGGGCCTAAGCACAGATACGCAGTATTTT.

This chain joins TRBV19 and TRBJ2-1; 10 bases align to TRBD1. CDR3 length equals 15 residues. Germline values: CDR1 LNHDA, CDR2 SQIVND (reference sequence). V shed 4 bases and J 5 bases; nucleotides not matched to a gene: 5. In DNA form, the CDR3 reads TGTGCCAGTAGTAACCCCGGGACAGGGGACAATGAGCAGTTCTTC. Translating it yields CASSNPGTGDNEQFF.

The gene calls are TRBV11-2 and TRBJ2-3; D is unresolved. V lost 1 base, J lost 6 bases, and 8 bases lay in between. The CDR3 is 13 amino acids. Germline-derived CDR1 and CDR2 are SGHAT and FQNNGV. CDR3 region: CASSLAFTDTQYF. The DNA for the CDR3 is TGTGCCAGCAGCTTAGCTTTCACTGATACGCAGTATTTT.

The chain is built from TRBV9 and TRBJ1-5; 8 nucleotides agree with TRBD1. The junction had 5 bases not matched to a gene; V was cut back by 3 bases and J by 3 bases. Germline CDR1 reads SGDLS; CDR2 reads YYNGEE. The CDR3 spans 15 residues. Here the CDR3 reads CASSAQGGANQPQHF. The CDR3 DNA is TGTGCCAGCAGCGCACAGGGGGGGGCCAATCAGCCCCAGCATTTT.

CDR3 region: CASSRGSNRGLWSNTGELFF. CDR3 DNA: TGTGCCAGCAGCAGAGGGAGTAACAGGGGGCTATGGTCGAACACCGGGGAGCTGTTTTTT. V gene TRBV21-1 combines with J gene TRBJ2-2; TRBD1, the D gene given by the table, was not confirmed from the DNA. TRBV21-1 is reported as a pseudogene. The CDR3 covers 20 residues.

This sequence joins TRBV7-3 and TRBJ1-4, with D tentatively TRBD1 (5 bases). V lost 5 bases to trimming and J lost 8 bases, with 18 bases between them. The CDR3 has 15 amino acids. CDR1 and CDR2 from the germline V gene are SGHTA and FQGTGA. The DNA of the CDR3 is TGTGCCAGCAGCCTCCATGGCAGGGAGGGCGAAAAACTGTTTTTT. It codes for CASSLHGREGEKLFF.

The chain has TRBV7-9 and TRBJ2-2; tentative D call: TRBD1 (6 bases). Trimming cost V 5 bases and J 4 bases, with 20 bases left between them. CDR3 length: 17 amino acids. Germline V gene data show CDR1 as SEHNR and CDR2 as FQNEAQ (reference sequence). The CDR3 sequence: CASSPPGAGAGTGELFF. The CDR3 DNA reads as TGTGCCAGCAGCCCGCCTGGCGCAGGGGCGGGCACCGGGGAGCTGTTTTTT. Together with reference TRBV7-9 and TRBJ2-2, the CDR3 gives the full variable domain: DTGVSQNPRHKITKRGQNVTFRCDPISEHNRLYWYRQTLGQGPEFLTYFQNEAQLEKSRLLSDRFSAERPKGSFSTLEIQRTEQGDSAMYLCASSPPGAGAGTGELFFGEGSRLTVL.

The V and J genes are TRBV7-2 and TRBJ2-3; D tentatively fits TRBD1 or TRBD2 (5 bases each). The CDR3 is made up of 15 amino acids. V shed 2 bases and J shed 4 bases, with 13 bases lying between them. Germline lookup yields CDR1 SGHTA and CDR2 FQGNSA. The CDR3 DNA is TGTGCCAGCAGCTTAAGGGGCCGGGACCCAGATACGCAGTATTTT. This codes for CASSLRGRDPDTQYF.